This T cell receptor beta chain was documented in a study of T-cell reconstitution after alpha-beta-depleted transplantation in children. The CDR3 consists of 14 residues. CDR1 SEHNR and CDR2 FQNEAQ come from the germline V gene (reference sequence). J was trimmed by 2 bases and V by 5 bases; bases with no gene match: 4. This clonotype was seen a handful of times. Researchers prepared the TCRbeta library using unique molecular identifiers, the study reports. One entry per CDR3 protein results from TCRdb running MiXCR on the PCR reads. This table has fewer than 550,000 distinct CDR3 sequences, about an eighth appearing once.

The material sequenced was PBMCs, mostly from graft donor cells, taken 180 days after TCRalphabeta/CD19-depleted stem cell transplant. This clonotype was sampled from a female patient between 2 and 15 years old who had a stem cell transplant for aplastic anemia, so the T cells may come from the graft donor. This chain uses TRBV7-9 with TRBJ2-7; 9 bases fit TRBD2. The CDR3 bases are TGTGCCAGCAGCACGACTAGCGGACCCTACGAGCAGTACGTC. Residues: CASSTTSGPYEQYV.